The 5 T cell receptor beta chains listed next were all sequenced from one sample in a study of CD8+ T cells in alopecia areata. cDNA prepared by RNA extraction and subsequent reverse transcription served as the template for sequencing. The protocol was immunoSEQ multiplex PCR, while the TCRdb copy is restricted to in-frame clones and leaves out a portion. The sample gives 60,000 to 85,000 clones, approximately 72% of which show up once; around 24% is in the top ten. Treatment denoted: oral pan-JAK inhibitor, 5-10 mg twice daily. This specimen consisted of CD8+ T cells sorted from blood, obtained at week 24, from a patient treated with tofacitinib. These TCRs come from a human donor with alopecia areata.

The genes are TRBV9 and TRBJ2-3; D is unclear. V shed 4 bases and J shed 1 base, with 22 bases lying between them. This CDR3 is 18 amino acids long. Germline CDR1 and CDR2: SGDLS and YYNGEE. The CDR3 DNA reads TGTGCCAGCAGCCCCCAGCAAAACCCCCTTCTCGGCACAGATACGCAGTATTTT. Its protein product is CASSPQQNPLLGTDTQYF.

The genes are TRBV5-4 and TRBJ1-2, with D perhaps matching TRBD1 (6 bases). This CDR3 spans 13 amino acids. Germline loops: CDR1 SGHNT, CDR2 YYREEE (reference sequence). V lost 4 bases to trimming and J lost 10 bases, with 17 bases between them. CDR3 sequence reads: CASSLNREEDYTF. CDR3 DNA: TGTGCCAGCAGCCTTAACAGGGAGGAGGACTACACCTTC.

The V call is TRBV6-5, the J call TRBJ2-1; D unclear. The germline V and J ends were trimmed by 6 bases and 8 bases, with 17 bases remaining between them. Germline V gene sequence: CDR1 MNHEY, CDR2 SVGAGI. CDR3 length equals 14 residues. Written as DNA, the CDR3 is TGTGCCAGCAGCCTTAACCTAGATGGCGATGAGCAGTTCTTC. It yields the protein CASSLNLDGDEQFF.

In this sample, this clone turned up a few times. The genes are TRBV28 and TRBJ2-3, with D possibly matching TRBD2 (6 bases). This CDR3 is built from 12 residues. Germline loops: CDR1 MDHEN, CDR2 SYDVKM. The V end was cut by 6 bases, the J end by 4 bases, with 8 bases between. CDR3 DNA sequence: TGTGCCAGCAGCCCGGGAGCAGATACGCAGTATTTT. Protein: CASSPGADTQYF.

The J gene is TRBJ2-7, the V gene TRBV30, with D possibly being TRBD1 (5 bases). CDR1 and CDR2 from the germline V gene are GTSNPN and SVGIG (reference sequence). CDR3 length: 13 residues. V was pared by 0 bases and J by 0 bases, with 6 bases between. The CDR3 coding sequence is TGTGCCTGGAGTGTTGACAGCTCCTACGAGCAGTACTTC. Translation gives CAWSVDSSYEQYF.